This note documents a single T cell receptor (beta chain) sequence. Its antigen remains unknown. The record originates from a study of cytomegalovirus exposure and HLA in healthy donors. Study results and caveats: TRBV6-2, TRBV6-3 and some other V segments were unresolvable in 87-base-pair reads. Researchers counted 180 or so TCR beta chains as cytomegalovirus-associated. Analysis performed later found roughly 17,000 TCR beta sequences associated with HLA alleles at 0.05 false discovery rate. Most of the TCR beta V segments (in an earlier analysis) were productive either about 87% or about 30% of the time.

Germline V gene data show CDR1 as SGHNT and CDR2 as YENEEA. The CDR3 runs 17 residues. With V trimmed by 0 bases and J by 2 bases, 9 bases remained unmatched. PCR primers comprised 60 Vbeta and 13 Jbeta primers. The protocol was immunoSEQ multiplex PCR, while the TCRdb copy is restricted to in-frame clones and leaves out a portion. The sample yields under 150,000 clones, about 68% seen once. The chain recombines TRBV11-3 with TRBJ2-5, with TRBD2 identical over 7 bases. This TCR came from a woman between 40 and 55 years old in good health and CMV-seropositive. Sequencing used PBMCs. Written as DNA, the CDR3 is TGTGCCAGCAGCTTAGATTCCGGGAGGCCCTCTCAAGAGACCCAGTACTTC. Its protein is CASSLDSGRPSQETQYF.